Listed below are T cell receptor beta chains from one sample, sequenced in a study of blood T cell repertoires in COVID-19. Generated by immunoSEQ multiplex PCR, the TCRdb table keeps only in-frame clones and is missing some. This sample carries about 160,000 clones, 70% to 90% of them seen once, and the ten largest clones take approximately 0.99%. Sequencing was performed on peripheral blood. Receptors originate from a man aged 40-55 years with acute or convalescent COVID-19. CDR3s include the opening cysteine and the closing phenylalanine or tryptophan. D genes are given only for firm matches. A row's size may be missing; if present it is once, few, many or a size class.

>NA|TRBD1|TRBJ2-7|TRBV6-5
TGTGCCAGCAGCCTCCGGGACAGGGGGTACGAGCAGTACTTC
CASSLRDRGYEQYF
>few|NA|TRBJ1-1|TRBV7-9
TGTGCCAGCAGCTCGGGGAGGGTAACTGAAGCTTTCTTT
CASSSGRVTEAFF
>NA|NA|TRBJ1-1|TRBV7-9
TGTGCCAGCAGCCTTGTCGCCGGGCAGGGAACGACTGAAGCTTTCTTT
CASSLVAGQGTTEAFF
>NA|NA|TRBJ2-2|TRBV3-1/TRBV3-2
TGTGCCAGCAGCCAAGAAAGGGGAACCGGGGAGCTGTTTTTT
CASSQERGTGELFF
>NA|NA|TRBJ1-1|TRBV30
TGTGCCTGGAGCCTAGGGGGGGGACGAGGCATCACTGAAGCTTTCTTT
CAWSLGGGRGITEAFF
>once|TRBD2|TRBJ2-1|TRBV2
TGTGCCAGCAGTTTGTCCGGGACTAGCGACGATGAGCAGTTCTTC
CASSLSGTSDDEQFF
>NA|TRBD2|TRBJ2-5|TRBV28
TGTGCCAGCAGTATCTCGGGAGCGGGGGAGACCCAGTACTTC
CASSISGAGETQYF
>NA|NA|TRBJ1-1|TRBV7-9
TGTGCCAGCAGCTTAACGGTGAACACTGAAGCTTTCTTT
CASSLTVNTEAFF
>NA|TRBD1|TRBJ2-1|TRBV19
TGTGCCAGTAGTAGAGGGACCAGGGGGAATGAGCAGTTCTTC
CASSRGTRGNEQFF
>once|NA|TRBJ1-1|TRBV7-9
TGTGCCAGCAGCTCCGGACAGAAGAACACTGAAGCTTTCTTT
CASSSGQKNTEAFF
>once|NA|TRBJ2-7|TRBV3-1/TRBV3-2
TGTGCCAGCAGCCCTTGGGGCAGGGGGGTATACGAGCAGTACTTC
CASSPWGRGVYEQYF
>NA|NA|TRBJ1-5|TRBV11-2
TGTGCCAGCAGCTTAGGTGGCGGAGGAACGGGGCAGCCCCAGCATTTT
CASSLGGGGTGQPQHF
>NA|NA|TRBJ1-1|TRBV5-5
TGTGCCAGCAGCTCAAACACAGGGACCGAAGCTTTCTTT
CASSSNTGTEAFF
>NA|NA|TRBJ2-5|TRBV2
TGTGCCAGCAGTGTCGACTTACAAGAGACCCAGTACTTC
CASSVDLQETQYF
>few|NA|TRBJ1-2|TRBV29-1
TGCAGCGTTGAAGGGCAGATGGAGGGGAACTATGGCTACACCTTC
CSVEGQMEGNYGYTF
>NA|NA|TRBJ2-1|TRBV12-3/TRBV12-4
TGTGCCAGCAGACTGGACAATGAGCAGTTCTTC
CASRLDNEQFF
>NA|NA|TRBJ2-7|TRBV11-2
TGTGCCAGCAGCTTAGCGGTGGGGGCGGGTGAGCAGTACTTC
CASSLAVGAGEQYF
>NA|TRBD2|TRBJ2-2|TRBV5-6
TGTGCCAGCAGCTTGCGGACTAGCGGGGGGACCGGGGAGCTGTTTTTT
CASSLRTSGGTGELFF
>NA|TRBD2|TRBJ2-5|TRBV19
TGTGCCAGTAGTTTTGGGGTAGCGGGGGGTGGAGAGACCCAGTACTTC
CASSFGVAGGGETQYF
>once|TRBD2|TRBJ2-2|TRBV5-4
TGTGCCAGCAGCTCTAGCGGGGGGGCCCTGACCGGGGAGCTGTTTTTT
CASSSSGGALTGELFF
>NA|TRBD2|TRBJ2-2|TRBV7-3
TGTGCCAGCAGCCGATCCGGGACTAGCGCCGGGGAGCTGTTTTTT
CASSRSGTSAGELFF
>once|NA|TRBJ2-1|TRBV28
TGTGCCAGCAGTTTATCAGGAAATGAGCAGTTCTTC
CASSLSGNEQFF
>NA|TRBD1|TRBJ1-1|TRBV5-1
TGCGCCAGCAGTTTCTCCCGACAGGGCGGCGACACTGAAGCTTTCTTT
CASSFSRQGGDTEAFF
>NA|TRBD2|TRBJ2-1|TRBV7-2
TGTGCCAGCAGCTCTAGCGGGGGAAATGAGCAGTTCTTC
CASSSSGGNEQFF
>NA|TRBD1|TRBJ2-3|TRBV10-3
TGTGCCATCAGTGAGTCTCGACAGGGTACAGATACGCAGTATTTT
CAISESRQGTDTQYF
>NA|TRBD2|TRBJ2-7|TRBV10-3
TGTGCCATCAGTGAGTTGAAGGCAGGGAGGGCCGACGAGCAGTACTTC
CAISELKAGRADEQYF
>NA|NA|TRBJ1-5|TRBV28
TGTGCCAGCAGAACAGGGTTGGGCAATCAGCCCCAGCATTTT
CASRTGLGNQPQHF
>NA|TRBD2|TRBJ2-1|TRBV19
TGTGCCAGTAGTACCCGGGGGCTAGCGGGGGGTAATGAGCAGTTCTTC
CASSTRGLAGGNEQFF
>NA|NA|TRBJ2-5|TRBV10-3
TGTGCCATCAGTGTAGGCCAGGGGAGCGTTTTATTCGGGCCCCAGTACTTC
CAISVGQGSVLFGPQYF
>NA|NA|TRBJ1-2|TRBV6-5
TGTGCCAGCCGACACCCCGACTATGGCTACACCTTC
CASRHPDYGYTF
>NA|NA|TRBJ2-2|TRBV19
TGTGCCAGTAGTATAGAGGCCGCTACGAGGACCGGGGAGCTGTTTTTT
CASSIEAATRTGELFF
>NA|NA|TRBJ1-1|TRBV5-6
TGTGCCAGCAGCTTCTCCAGGGCGGTAGCTTTCTTT
CASSFSRAVAFF
>NA|NA|TRBJ2-1|TRBV6-5
TGTGCCAGCAGCCTGAGTGGCAATGAGCAGTTCTTC
CASSLSGNEQFF
>few|NA|TRBJ2-1|TRBV19
TGTGCCAGTAGTAGAGTTGCGGATGAGCAGTTCTTC
CASSRVADEQFF
>NA|NA|TRBJ1-1|TRBV2
TGTGCCAGCAGTCCTGATGGGCCGAACACTGAAGCTTTCTTT
CASSPDGPNTEAFF
>NA|TRBD1|TRBJ1-1|TRBV30
TGTGCCTGGAGTTTCAGGGGGGTGAGCACTGAAGCTTTCTTT
CAWSFRGVSTEAFF
>NA|TRBD1|TRBJ1-4|TRBV15
TGTGCCACCAGCCGAGGGGTACAGGGGATTAATGAAAAACTGTTTTTT
CATSRGVQGINEKLFF
>once|NA|TRBJ1-2|TRBV28
TGTGCCAGCAGTGCCGACAGACACGGCTACACCTTC
CASSADRHGYTF
>NA|TRBD2|TRBJ2-3|TRBV7-2
TGTGCCAGCAGCCCGGGACTAGGGAGGGTGGATACGCAGTATTTT
CASSPGLGRVDTQYF
>NA|NA|TRBJ2-5|TRBV4-2
TGTGCCAGCAGCCGTCTTGGGACTCAAGAGACCCAGTACTTC
CASSRLGTQETQYF
>NA|NA|TRBJ2-5|TRBV7-2
TGTGCCAGCAGCGTGGGGGTTGGGGGCGCAGGGGAGACCCAGTACTTC
CASSVGVGGAGETQYF
>NA|TRBD2|TRBJ2-3|TRBV19
TGTGCCAGTAGGGCTAGCGGGGGCACAGATACGCAGTATTTT
CASRASGGTDTQYF